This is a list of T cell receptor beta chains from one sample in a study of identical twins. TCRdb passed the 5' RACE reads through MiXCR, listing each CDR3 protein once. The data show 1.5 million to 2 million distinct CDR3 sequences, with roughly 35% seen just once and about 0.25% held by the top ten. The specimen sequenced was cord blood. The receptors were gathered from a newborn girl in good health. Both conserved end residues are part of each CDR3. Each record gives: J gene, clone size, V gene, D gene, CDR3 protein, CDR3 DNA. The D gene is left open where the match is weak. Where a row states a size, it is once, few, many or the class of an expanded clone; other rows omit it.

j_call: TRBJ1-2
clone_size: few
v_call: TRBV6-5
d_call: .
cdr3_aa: CASKTLSNYGYTF
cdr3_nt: TGTGCCAGCAAGACGTTATCTAACTATGGCTACACCTTC

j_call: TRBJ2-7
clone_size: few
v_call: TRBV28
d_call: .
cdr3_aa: CASSRRDNPYEQYF
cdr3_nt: TGTGCCAGCAGCCGACGGGACAATCCCTACGAGCAGTACTTC

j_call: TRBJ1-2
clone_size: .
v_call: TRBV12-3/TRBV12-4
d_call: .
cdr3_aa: CASSRGRRGYGYTF
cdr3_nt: TGTGCCAGCAGCCGGGGGAGACGGGGCTATGGCTACACCTTC

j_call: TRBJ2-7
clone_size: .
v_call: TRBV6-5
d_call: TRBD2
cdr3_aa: CASRNSGRSAQYF
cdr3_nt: TGTGCCAGCAGAAATAGCGGGAGAAGTGCCCAGTACTTC

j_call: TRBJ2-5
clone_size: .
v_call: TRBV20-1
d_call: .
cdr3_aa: CSARAGRAYQETQYF
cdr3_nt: TGCAGTGCTAGAGCGGGGCGGGCTTACCAAGAGACCCAGTACTTC

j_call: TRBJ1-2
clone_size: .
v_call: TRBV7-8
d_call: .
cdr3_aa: CASSLVGSRVGYTF
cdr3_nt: TGTGCCAGCAGCCTAGTTGGATCCAGGGTTGGCTACACCTTC

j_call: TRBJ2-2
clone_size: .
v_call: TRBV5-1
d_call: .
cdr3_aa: CASSLAWRDTGELFF
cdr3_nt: TGCGCCAGCAGCTTGGCCTGGAGGGACACCGGGGAGCTGTTTTTT

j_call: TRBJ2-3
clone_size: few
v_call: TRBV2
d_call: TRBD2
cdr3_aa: CASSELAASTDTQYF
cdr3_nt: TGTGCCAGCAGTGAACTAGCGGCTAGCACAGATACGCAGTATTTT

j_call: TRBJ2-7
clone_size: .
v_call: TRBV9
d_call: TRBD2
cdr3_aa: CASSVVPGLAEYEQYF
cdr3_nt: TGTGCCAGCAGCGTAGTTCCGGGACTAGCGGAGTACGAGCAGTACTTC

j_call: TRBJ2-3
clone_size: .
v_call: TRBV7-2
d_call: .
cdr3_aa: CASSLNPTDTQYF
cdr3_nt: TGTGCCAGCAGCCTTAACCCGACAGATACGCAGTATTTT

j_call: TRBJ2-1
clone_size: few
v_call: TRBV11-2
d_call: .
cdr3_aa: CASSLDLSLARTYNEQFF
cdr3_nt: TGTGCCAGCAGCTTAGATCTATCGCTAGCCCGCACCTACAATGAGCAGTTCTTC

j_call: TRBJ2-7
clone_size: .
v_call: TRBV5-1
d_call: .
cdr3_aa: CASSLRTTGDEQYF
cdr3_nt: TGCGCCAGCAGCTTGCGGACAACCGGGGACGAGCAGTACTTC

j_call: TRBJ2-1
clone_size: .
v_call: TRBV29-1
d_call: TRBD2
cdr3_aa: CSVAPSGRPYNEQFF
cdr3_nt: TGCAGCGTTGCCCCTAGCGGGAGGCCCTACAATGAGCAGTTCTTC

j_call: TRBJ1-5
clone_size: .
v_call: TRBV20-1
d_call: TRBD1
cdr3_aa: CSARDRTGANQPQHF
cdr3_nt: TGCAGTGCTAGAGATCGGACAGGGGCTAATCAGCCCCAGCATTTT

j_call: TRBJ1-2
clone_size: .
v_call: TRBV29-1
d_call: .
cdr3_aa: CSGSGFNYGYTF
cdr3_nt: TGCAGCGGCTCGGGGTTTAACTATGGCTACACCTTC

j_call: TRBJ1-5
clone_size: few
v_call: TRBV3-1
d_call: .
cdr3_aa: CASSQDVRPQPQHF
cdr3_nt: TGTGCCAGCAGCCAAGATGTCAGGCCCCAGCCCCAGCATTTT

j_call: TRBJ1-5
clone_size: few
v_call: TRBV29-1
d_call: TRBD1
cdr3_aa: CSASGTGANQPQHF
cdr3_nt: TGCAGCGCCTCCGGGACAGGGGCCAATCAGCCCCAGCATTTT

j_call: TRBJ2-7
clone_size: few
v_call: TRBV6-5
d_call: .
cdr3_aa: CASSRNPGTLYEQYF
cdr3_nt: TGTGCCAGCAGCCGTAACCCCGGGACACTTTACGAGCAGTACTTC

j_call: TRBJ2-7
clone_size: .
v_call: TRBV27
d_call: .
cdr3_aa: CASSLYTQVDEQYF
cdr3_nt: TGTGCCAGCAGTTTATATACACAGGTCGACGAGCAGTACTTC

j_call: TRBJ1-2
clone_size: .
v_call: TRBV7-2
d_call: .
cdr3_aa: CASSPLLEPYGYTF
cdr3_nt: TGTGCCAGCAGCCCTCTCCTCGAACCCTATGGCTACACCTTC

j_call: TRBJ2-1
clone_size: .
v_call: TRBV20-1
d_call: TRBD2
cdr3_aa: CSAKGTSGSNEQFF
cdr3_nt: TGCAGTGCTAAGGGGACTAGCGGGAGCAATGAGCAGTTCTTC

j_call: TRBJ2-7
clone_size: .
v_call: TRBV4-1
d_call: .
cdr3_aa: CASSQDPRQVAYEQYF
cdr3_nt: TGCGCCAGCAGCCAAGATCCTCGACAGGTAGCCTACGAGCAGTACTTC

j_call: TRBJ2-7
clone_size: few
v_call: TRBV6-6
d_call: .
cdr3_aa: CASSYSSATLYEQYF
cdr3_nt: TGTGCCAGCAGTTACTCCTCGGCGACTCTCTACGAGCAGTACTTC

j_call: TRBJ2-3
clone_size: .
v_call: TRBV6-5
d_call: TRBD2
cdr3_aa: CASSSPGLAGGVTDTQYF
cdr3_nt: TGTGCCAGCAGTTCGCCCGGACTAGCGGGAGGCGTCACAGATACGCAGTATTTT

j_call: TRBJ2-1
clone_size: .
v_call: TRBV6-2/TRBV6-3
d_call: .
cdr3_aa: CASSRLKLEQFF
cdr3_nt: TGTGCCAGCAGCCGACTCAAACTTGAGCAGTTCTTC

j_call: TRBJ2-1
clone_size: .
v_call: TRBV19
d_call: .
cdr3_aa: CASSVGGGRSEQFF
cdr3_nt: TGTGCCAGTAGCGTAGGGGGGGGCCGAAGTGAGCAGTTCTTC

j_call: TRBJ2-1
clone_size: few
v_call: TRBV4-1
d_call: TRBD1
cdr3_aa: CASSQTGTSYNEQFF
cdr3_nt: TGCGCCAGCAGCCAGACAGGGACCTCCTACAATGAGCAGTTCTTC

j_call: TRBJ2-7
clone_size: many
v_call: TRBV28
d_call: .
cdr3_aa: CASSLSDYEQYF
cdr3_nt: TGTGCCAGCAGCTTAAGTGACTACGAGCAGTACTTC

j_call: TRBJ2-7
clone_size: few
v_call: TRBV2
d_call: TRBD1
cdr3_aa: CASSVTPGQGHYEQYF
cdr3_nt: TGTGCCAGCAGCGTTACTCCGGGACAGGGGCACTACGAGCAGTACTTC

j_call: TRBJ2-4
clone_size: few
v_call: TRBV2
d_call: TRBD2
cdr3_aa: CASIGGGLAKNIQYF
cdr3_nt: TGTGCCAGCATTGGCGGGGGGCTAGCCAAAAACATTCAGTACTTC

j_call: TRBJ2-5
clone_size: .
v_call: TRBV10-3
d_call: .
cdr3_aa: CAISDAGPYNEQYF
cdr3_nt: TGTGCCATCAGTGATGCAGGGCCCTACAATGAGCAGTACTTC

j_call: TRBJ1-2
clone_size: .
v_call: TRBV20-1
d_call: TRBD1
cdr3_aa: CSAGGRGQVGVNYGYTF
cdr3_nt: TGCAGTGCTGGAGGTCGAGGACAGGTGGGGGTTAACTATGGCTACACCTTC

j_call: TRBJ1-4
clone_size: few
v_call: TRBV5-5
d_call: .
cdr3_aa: CASIGQINEKLFF
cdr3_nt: TGTGCCAGCATTGGGCAGATAAATGAAAAACTGTTTTTT

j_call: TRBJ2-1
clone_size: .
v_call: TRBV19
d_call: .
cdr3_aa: CASSIRDMSLNEQFF
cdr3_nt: TGTGCCAGTAGTATAAGGGACATGAGCCTAAATGAGCAGTTCTTC

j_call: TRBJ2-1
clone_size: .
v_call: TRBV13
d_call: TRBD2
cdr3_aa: CASSLGSGGASYNEQFF
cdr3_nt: TGTGCCAGCAGCTTAGGGAGCGGGGGGGCCTCCTACAATGAGCAGTTCTTC

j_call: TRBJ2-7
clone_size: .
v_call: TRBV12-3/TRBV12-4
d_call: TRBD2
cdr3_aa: CASTLRLAGVYNEQYF
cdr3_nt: TGTGCCAGCACCTTACGACTAGCGGGGGTCTACAATGAGCAGTACTTC

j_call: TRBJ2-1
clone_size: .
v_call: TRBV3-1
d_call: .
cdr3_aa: CASTPGAGNEQFF
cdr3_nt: TGTGCCAGCACCCCAGGGGCGGGCAATGAGCAGTTCTTC

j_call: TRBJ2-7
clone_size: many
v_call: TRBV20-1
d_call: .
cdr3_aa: CSAREIQGTPYEQYF
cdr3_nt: TGCAGTGCTAGAGAGATACAAGGGACACCCTACGAGCAGTACTTC

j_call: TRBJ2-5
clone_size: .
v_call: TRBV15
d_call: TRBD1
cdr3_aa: CATSRDGTGQETQYF
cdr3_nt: TGTGCCACCAGCAGAGATGGGACAGGGCAAGAGACCCAGTACTTC

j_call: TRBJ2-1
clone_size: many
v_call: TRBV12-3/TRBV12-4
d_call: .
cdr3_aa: CASSLRLNEQFF
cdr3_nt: TGTGCCAGCAGTTTAAGGTTAAATGAGCAGTTCTTC

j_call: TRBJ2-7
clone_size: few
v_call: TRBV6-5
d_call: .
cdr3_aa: CASGKESYEQYF
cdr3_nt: TGTGCCAGCGGGAAAGAATCCTACGAGCAGTACTTC

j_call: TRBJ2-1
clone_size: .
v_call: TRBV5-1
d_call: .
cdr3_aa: CASSLGPPVNEQFF
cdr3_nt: TGCGCCAGCAGCTTGGGCCCCCCGGTCAATGAGCAGTTCTTC